A single T cell receptor beta chain is shown here with its context. Its antigen target is currently unknown. Qualities for individual bases were not recorded, and no much larger clone is one base off. The roughly 39 donors, aged about 6 to 100 years, were systemically healthy Caucasian individuals from Russia. Each donor gave roughly 11 milliliters of peripheral blood, drawn into EDTA-treated Vacutainer tubes. Ficoll-Paque density-gradient centrifugation was used to isolate PBMCs, with at least 7 million per sample. Trizol reagent was used to extract total RNA from PBMCs, with at least 5.5 micrograms per sample. The percentages of naive CD45RAhigh/CD27high T cells were determined by flow cytometry on a PBMC aliquot from every donor. These data belong to a study of blood T cells in healthy people across ages (dated by TCRdb to between 2014 and 2016). About the investigation overall: In model experiments, template switching captured roughly one uniquely barcoded TCR beta cDNA molecule for every two T cells. To track age-related changes in TCR beta repertoire diversity, the study relied on deep sequencing normalized with unique cDNA molecular identifiers. The donors were divided into four age groups: young (average approximately 15 years), middle-aged (approximately 39), aged (62) and long-lived (nearly 85). To avoid experimental bias, donors of different ages were randomly spread across the sequencing lanes. For two donors (one aged 18 to 30 and one aged 80 or older), the study analyzed two additional independent replicas of 1 million unique cDNA reads from the same blood draw. General study outcomes and caveats: Since profiling was done on bulk unsorted PBMCs, naive and antigen-experienced compartments could not be conclusively compared. Estimates of total diversity from one million sequenced T cells were regarded as lower bounds and underestimates. As age increased, observed TCR beta diversity per million T cells dropped in a roughly linear way, and a significant reduction was already evident by age roughly 36. There was a strong correlation between observed TCR beta diversity and the percentage of naive T cells measured by flow cytometry. The long-lived group showed more naive CD4+ T cells, fewer expanded clones and increased TCR diversity than the aged group, suggesting age selection. Because the CMV infection status of the donors was unknown, age-related changes in expanded clonotypes may potentially have been confounded.

The CDR3 contains 15 residues, cysteine and phenylalanine counted. Only CDR3 DNA remains: 45 bases, in frame from the first base. The library was generated by 5' RACE. The sequencer was an Illumina HiSeq 2500. A second roughly 6 to 12 cycle PCR used a sample-barcoded 5' primer and a J-beta primer mix. Each TCR beta cDNA molecule received a unique molecular identifier from a template-switch 5' adaptor carrying 12 random nucleotides. Each sample yielded at least 2.5 million CDR3-containing paired-end reads. First-strand cDNA synthesis was performed from all RNA using the Mint cDNA synthesis kit, with priming by a TRBC-specific oligonucleotide. Following uracil-DNA glycosylase treatment, all cDNA underwent a first 18-cycle PCR with the universal primers M1SS and BC2_uni_R. In the authors' own workflow: Normalization of each sample was performed by random selection of 1 million high-quality reads, each carrying a distinct molecular identifier. Reads with shared molecular identifiers were discarded instead of being binned into consensus sequences. CDR3 identification, clonotype clustering and error correction used MiTCR with a Q25 quality threshold and the strictest error-elimination algorithm. A nonparametric unseen species model with Euler transformation was used to estimate lower-bound total TCR beta diversity. TCRdb reworked the public reads: Q25 trimming with fastp, MiXCR clone assembly, productive beta chains retained. When rows share a CDR3 protein, they turn into one entry using the most common DNA and genes. The V and J calls were determined by TCRdb, not by the authors. In this sample the table shows roughly 930,000 distinct CDR3 sequences, 48% of which occur a single time. The top ten constitute over 10% of the sample.

Source material: blood. The chain is encoded by TRBV21-1 joined to TRBJ1-1; the table calls TRBD1, which could not be checked here. TRBV21-1 is classified as a pseudogene. The receptor was isolated from a man aged 25 to 45 in good health. The nucleotides are TGTGCCAGTACCGGGACAGGTTGGGTTCAGACTGAAGCTTTCTTT. It specifies CASTGTGWVQTEAFF.